The 2 T cell receptor beta chains given below trace back to one sample, sequenced in a study of blood T cell repertoires in COVID-19. Assay used: immunoSEQ multiplex PCR; TCRdb lists only in-frame clones, some missing. The repertoire holds roughly 70,000 clones, with over 75% as singletons. Specimen: peripheral blood. These receptors were obtained from a woman in her sixties or seventies with acute or convalescent COVID-19.

The rearrangement joins TRBV30 to TRBJ2-7; TRBD2 is a possible D gene (6 bases). Trimming left V 2 bases short and J 6 bases short, with 11 bases between. The CDR3 runs to 12 residues. Germline loops: CDR1 GTSNPN, CDR2 SVGIG (reference sequence). CDR3 DNA: TGTGCCTGGAGTCTACTAGCAGCCGAGCAGTACTTC. Amino acid sequence: CAWSLLAAEQYF.

The chain employs TRBV12-3 or TRBV12-4 and TRBJ1-1; D gene ambiguous. This CDR3 is built from 13 residues. Trimming took off 5 bases at V and 7 bases at J, with 14 bases between the two ends. CDR3 nucleotide sequence: TGTGCCAGCAGTATTGGCAGGAGGGATGAAGCTTTCTTT. Its protein product is CASSIGRRDEAFF.